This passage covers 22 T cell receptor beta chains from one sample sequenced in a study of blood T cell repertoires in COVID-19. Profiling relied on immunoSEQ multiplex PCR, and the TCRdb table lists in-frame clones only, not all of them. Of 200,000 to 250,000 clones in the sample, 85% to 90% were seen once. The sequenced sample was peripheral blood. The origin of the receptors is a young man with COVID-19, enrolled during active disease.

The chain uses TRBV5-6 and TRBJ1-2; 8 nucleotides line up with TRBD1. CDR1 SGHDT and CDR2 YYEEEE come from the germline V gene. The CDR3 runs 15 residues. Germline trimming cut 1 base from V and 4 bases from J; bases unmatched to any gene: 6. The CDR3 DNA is TGTGCCAGCAGCTTGTTACAGGGGGACGTCTATGGCTACACCTTC. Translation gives CASSLLQGDVYGYTF.

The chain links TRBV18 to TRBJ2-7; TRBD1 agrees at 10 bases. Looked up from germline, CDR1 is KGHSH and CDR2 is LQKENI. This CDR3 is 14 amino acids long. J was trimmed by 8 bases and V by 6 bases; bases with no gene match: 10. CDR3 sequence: CASSEDRGQLKQYF. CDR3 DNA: TGTGCCAGCTCGGAAGACAGGGGGCAATTGAAGCAGTACTTC. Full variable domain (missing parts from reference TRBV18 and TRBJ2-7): NAGVMQNPRHLVRRRGQEARLRCSPMKGHSHVYWYRQLPEEGLKFMVYLQKENIIDESGMPKERFSAEFPKEGPSILRIQQVVRGDSAAYFCASSEDRGQLKQYFGPGTRLTVT.

The CDR3 loop is CASSLASGGSPSNQPQHF. The CDR3 DNA reads as TGTGCCAGCAGCTTAGCGTCTGGGGGCTCCCCTAGCAATCAGCCCCAGCATTTT. This sequence joins TRBV7-9 and TRBJ1-5; TRBD1 might be the D (6 bases). Trimming took off 0 bases at V and 0 bases at J, with 15 bases between the two ends. CDR1 and CDR2 (germline): SEHNR, FQNEAQ (reference sequence). The CDR3 consists of 18 residues.

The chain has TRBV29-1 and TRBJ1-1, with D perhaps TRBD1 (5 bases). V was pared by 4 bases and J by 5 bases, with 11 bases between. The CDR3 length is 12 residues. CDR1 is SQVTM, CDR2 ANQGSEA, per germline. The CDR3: CSVGQGRTEAFF. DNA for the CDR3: TGCAGCGTTGGCCAGGGCCGGACTGAAGCTTTCTTT.

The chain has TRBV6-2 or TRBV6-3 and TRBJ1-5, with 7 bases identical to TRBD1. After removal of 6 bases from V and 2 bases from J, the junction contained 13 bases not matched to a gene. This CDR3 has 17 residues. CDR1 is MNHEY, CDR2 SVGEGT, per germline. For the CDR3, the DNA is TGTGCCAGCAGCCCCTTTGACAGGGAGAGGGGCAATCAGCCCCAGCATTTT. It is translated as CASSPFDRERGNQPQHF.

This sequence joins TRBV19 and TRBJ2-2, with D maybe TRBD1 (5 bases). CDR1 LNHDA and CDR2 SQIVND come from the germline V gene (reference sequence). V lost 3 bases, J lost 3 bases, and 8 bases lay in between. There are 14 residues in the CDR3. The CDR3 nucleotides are TGTGCCAGTAGTATTCAGGGCCACACCGGGGAGCTGTTTTTT. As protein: CASSIQGHTGELFF.

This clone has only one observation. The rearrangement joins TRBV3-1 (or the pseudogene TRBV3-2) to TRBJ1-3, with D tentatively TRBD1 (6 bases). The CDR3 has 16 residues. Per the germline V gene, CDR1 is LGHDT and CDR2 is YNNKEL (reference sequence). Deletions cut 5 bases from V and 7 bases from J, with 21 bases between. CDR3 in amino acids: CASSRPGAGLWNTIYF. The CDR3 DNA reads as TGTGCCAGCAGCAGACCAGGGGCTGGGCTTTGGAACACCATATATTTT.

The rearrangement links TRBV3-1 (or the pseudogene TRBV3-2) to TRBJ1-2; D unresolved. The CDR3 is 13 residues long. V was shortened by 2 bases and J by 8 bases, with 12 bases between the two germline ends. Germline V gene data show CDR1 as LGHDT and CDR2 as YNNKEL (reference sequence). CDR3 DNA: TGTGCCAGCAGCCAATCCGGGATCGGCGGCTACACCTTC. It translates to CASSQSGIGGYTF.

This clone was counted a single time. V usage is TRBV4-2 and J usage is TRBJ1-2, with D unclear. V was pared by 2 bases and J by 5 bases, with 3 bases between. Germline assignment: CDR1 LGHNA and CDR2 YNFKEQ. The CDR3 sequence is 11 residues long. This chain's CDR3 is CASSQPYGYTF. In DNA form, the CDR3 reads TGTGCCAGCAGCCAACCTTATGGCTACACCTTC.

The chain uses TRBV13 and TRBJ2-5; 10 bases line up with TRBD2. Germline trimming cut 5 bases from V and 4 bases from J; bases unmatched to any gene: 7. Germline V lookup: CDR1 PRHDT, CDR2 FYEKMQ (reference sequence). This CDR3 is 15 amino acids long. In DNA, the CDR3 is TGTGCCAGCAGCCCTCCTAGCGGGAGTGGAGAGACCCAGTACTTC. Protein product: CASSPPSGSGETQYF.

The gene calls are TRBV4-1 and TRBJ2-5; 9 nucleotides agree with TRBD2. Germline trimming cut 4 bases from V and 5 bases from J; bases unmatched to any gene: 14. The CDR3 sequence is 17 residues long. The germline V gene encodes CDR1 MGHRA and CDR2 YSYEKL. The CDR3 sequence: CASSPDSWTSAGETQYF. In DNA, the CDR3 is TGCGCCAGCAGCCCCGACTCTTGGACTAGCGCGGGGGAGACCCAGTACTTC.

In nucleotides, the CDR3 is TGTGCCAGCAGCCACTTGGAGACCCAGTACTTC. Translation: CASSHLETQYF. The chain uses TRBV7-8 and TRBJ2-5; no clear D. The CDR3 has 11 amino acids. CDR1 SGHVS and CDR2 FQNEAQ come from the germline V gene. V lost 5 bases and J 5 bases, leaving 6 bases between the germline ends.

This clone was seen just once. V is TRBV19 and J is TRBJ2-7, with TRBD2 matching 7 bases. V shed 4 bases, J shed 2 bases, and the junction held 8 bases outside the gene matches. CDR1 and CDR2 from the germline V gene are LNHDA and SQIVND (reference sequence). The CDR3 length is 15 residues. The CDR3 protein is CASSREGSNPYEQYF. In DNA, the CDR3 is TGTGCCAGTAGTAGGGAGGGGAGTAACCCCTACGAGCAGTACTTC.

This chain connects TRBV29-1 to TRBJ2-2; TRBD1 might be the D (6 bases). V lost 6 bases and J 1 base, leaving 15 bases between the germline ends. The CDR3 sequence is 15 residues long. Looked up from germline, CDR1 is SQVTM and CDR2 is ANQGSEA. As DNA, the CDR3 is TGCAGCGTAAGCTGGACAGTGTTGAACACCGGGGAGCTGTTTTTT. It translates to CSVSWTVLNTGELFF.

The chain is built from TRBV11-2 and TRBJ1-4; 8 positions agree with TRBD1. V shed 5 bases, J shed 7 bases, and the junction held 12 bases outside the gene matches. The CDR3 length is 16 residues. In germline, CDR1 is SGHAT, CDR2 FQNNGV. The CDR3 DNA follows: TGTGCCAGCAGCCATGGGAGTCAGGGGGCGGGTGAAAAACTGTTTTTT. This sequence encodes CASSHGSQGAGEKLFF.

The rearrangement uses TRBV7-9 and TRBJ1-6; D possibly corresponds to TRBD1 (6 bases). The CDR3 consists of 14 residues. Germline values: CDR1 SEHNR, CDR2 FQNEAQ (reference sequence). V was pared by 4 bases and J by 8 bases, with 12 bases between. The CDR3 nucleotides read TGTGCCAGCAGCTCACAGGGTGTCGATTCACCCCTCCACTTT. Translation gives CASSSQGVDSPLHF.

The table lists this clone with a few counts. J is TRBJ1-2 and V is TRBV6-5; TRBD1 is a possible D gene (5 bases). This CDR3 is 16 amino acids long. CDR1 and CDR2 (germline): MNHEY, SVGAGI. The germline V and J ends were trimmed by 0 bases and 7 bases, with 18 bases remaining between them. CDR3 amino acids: CASSYSNRPPTGGYTF. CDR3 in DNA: TGTGCCAGCAGTTACTCGAACAGGCCCCCAACGGGTGGCTACACCTTC.

Here the CDR3 reads CASSQAGASGYNEQFF. CDR3 DNA: TGTGCCAGCAGCCAGGCAGGGGCTAGCGGGTACAATGAGCAGTTCTTC. This sequence joins TRBV7-8 and TRBJ2-1, with 8 bases fitting TRBD2. V shed 5 bases and J 4 bases; nucleotides not matched to a gene: 10. This CDR3 comprises 16 residues. The germline gives CDR1 SGHVS, CDR2 FQNEAQ.

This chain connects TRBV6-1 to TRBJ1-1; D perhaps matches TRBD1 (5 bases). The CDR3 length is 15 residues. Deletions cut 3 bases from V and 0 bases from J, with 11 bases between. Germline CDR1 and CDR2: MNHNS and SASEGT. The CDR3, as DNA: TGTGCCAGCAGTGATCGACAGCCTGTGAACACTGAAGCTTTCTTT. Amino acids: CASSDRQPVNTEAFF.

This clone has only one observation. CDR3 protein: CASSWGSTSGGLGETQYF. The CDR3 bases are TGTGCCAGCAGCTGGGGCTCCACTAGCGGGGGACTGGGAGAGACCCAGTACTTC. The rearrangement joins TRBV5-6 to TRBJ2-5; 11 nucleotides agree with TRBD2. This CDR3 has 18 residues. Germline V CDR1 and CDR2: SGHDT, YYEEEE. Unmatched junction bases numbered 14, after V lost 3 bases and J lost 4 bases.

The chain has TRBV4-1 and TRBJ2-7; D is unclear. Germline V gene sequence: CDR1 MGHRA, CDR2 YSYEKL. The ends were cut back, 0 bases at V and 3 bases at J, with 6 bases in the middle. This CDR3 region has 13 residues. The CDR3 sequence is CASSQDKLYEQYF. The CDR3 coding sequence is TGCGCCAGCAGCCAAGATAAGCTCTACGAGCAGTACTTC.

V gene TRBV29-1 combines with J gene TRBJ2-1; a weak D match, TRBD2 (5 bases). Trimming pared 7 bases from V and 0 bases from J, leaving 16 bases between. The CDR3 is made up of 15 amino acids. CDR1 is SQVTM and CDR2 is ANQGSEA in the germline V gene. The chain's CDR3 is CSAILLELSYNEQFF. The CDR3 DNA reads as TGCAGCGCCATCTTACTAGAACTCTCCTACAATGAGCAGTTCTTC.